What follows describes a single TCR beta chain. Repertoires were generated with immunoSEQ multiplex PCR, while TCRdb's copy carries only in-frame clones and drops some. In the table there are tens of thousands of clones, 85% to 90% of which are singletons. The sample is drawn from a study of blood T cell repertoires in COVID-19. Study as a whole: Sample material is recorded as cDNA or gDNA derived from T cells, B-cell-depleted T cells, or PBMCs.

The germline CDR1 and CDR2 sequences are WSHSY and SAAADI. This CDR3 comprises 15 residues. The ends lost 0 bases at V and 5 bases at J; junction bases unmatched: 6. Sequencing was performed on peripheral blood. The source is a woman aged 60-70 years with COVID-19, enrolled during active disease. J is TRBJ2-5 and V is TRBV10-2; 7 bases line up with TRBD2. Written as DNA, the CDR3 is TGCGCCAGCAGTGAGTCTCCCGGGAGGAGCGAGACCCAGTACTTC. Protein product: CASSESPGRSETQYF.